The clone carrying this TCR beta chain was found many times. What it binds is unknown. This sample was taken from a study of spatial heterogeneity in lung cancer. Study-wide results and caveats: More often at tumor resection than at routine follow-up, ubiquitous expanded tumor TCRs were detected in the blood.

MiXCR was run by TCRdb on the 5' RACE reads, yielding one entry per CDR3 protein. The sample consists of around 30,000 distinct CDR3 sequences, 5% to 6% of them appearing once. Time point: blood at routine non-recurrence follow-up after resection. Unsorted samples of tumor, nontumor lung or frozen PBMC had their whole RNA sequenced. This specimen consisted of PBMCs, obtained at follow-up. The source of this sequence is a male donor with early-stage non-small cell lung cancer.

CDR3 protein: CASSLEGGLSYEQYV. The CDR3 DNA follows: TGTGCCAGCAGCTTGGAGGGGGGTCTGAGCTACGAGCAGTACGTC. This chain links TRBV5-5 with TRBJ2-7; D is possibly TRBD1 or TRBD2 (6 bases each). Trimming removed 0 bases from V and 3 bases from J, with 13 bases in between. Germline V CDR1 and CDR2: SGHKS, YYEKEE (reference sequence). This CDR3 is built from 15 residues.